This T cell receptor (beta chain) appears in the sequencing data of a study of T cells of healthy individuals. TCRdb redid the calling of the 5' RACE reads with MiXCR, one entry per CDR3 protein. The sample lists 35,000 to 45,000 distinct CDR3 sequences; approximately 4.5% were seen once. There are a few counts of this clonotype. The junction does not match germline at one end; this may be a read error. The germline CDR1 and CDR2 sequences are SGHRS and YFSETQ. CDR3 length: 15 residues. The chain joins TRBV5-1 to TRBJ1-6, with a tentative D call TRBD1 (5 bases). The receptor was derived from a human donor in good health. The CDR3 is CANSSRDGVGSPLHF. The CDR3 nucleotides read TGCGCCAACAGCTCCCGGGACGGCGTCGGTTCACCCCTCCACTTT.